This T cell receptor beta chain stems from a study of CD8 T cells in Susac syndrome. Looked up from germline, CDR1 is SGHTA and CDR2 is FQGNSA. The CDR3 has 12 residues. V was cut by 5 bases and J by 5 bases, with 8 bases left in between. Reverse transcription used roughly 0.45 to 1 ug RNA and random hexamers. The CDR3 of TCR beta was amplified by immunoSEQ multiplex PCR across 54 Vbeta and 13 Jbeta. Each CDR3 protein gets one entry after TCRdb re-called the immunoSEQ multiplex PCR reads with MiXCR. In the table there are about 180,000 distinct CDR3 sequences, 80% to 95% of which are singletons. TCR beta was sequenced from blood CD8+ and CD4+ T cells.

Sequencing was carried out using CD4+ T cells from PBMCs. The gene calls are TRBV7-2 and TRBJ2-3; D remains unclear. The receptor's source is a human donor with multiple sclerosis. The CDR3 coding sequence is TGTGCCAGCAGCGCTTACCGAGATACGCAGTATTTT. This sequence encodes CASSAYRDTQYF.